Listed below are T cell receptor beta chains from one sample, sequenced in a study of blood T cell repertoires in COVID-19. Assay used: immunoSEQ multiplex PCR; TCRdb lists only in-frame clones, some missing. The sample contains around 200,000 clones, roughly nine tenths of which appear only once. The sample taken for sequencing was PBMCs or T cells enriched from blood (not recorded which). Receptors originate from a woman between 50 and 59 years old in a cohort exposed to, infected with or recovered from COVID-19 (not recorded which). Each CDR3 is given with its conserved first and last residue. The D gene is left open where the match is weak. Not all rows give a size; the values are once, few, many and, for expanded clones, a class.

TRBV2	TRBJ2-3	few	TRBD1	CATGTASTDTQYF	TGTGCCACCGGGACAGCTAGCACAGATACGCAGTATTTT
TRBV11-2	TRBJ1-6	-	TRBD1	CASSPRTGVSPLHF	TGTGCCAGCAGCCCGCGGACAGGGGTTTCACCCCTCCACTTT
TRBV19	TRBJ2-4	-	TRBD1	CASSIGTGVNIQYF	TGTGCCAGTAGTATAGGGACAGGGGTAAACATTCAGTACTTC
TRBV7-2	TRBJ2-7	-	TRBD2	CASSLTSGASYEQYF	TGTGCCAGCAGCTTGACTAGCGGGGCGTCCTACGAGCAGTACTTC
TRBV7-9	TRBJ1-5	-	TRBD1	CASSLALGQGYYSNQPQHF	TGTGCCAGCAGCTTAGCGCTAGGACAGGGCTATTATAGCAATCAGCCCCAGCATTTT
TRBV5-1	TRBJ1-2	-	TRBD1	CASSFGTGYGYTF	TGCGCCAGCAGCTTTGGGACAGGGTATGGCTACACCTTC
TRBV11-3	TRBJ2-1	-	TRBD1	CASSTRQGHNEQFF	TGTGCCAGCAGCACCCGACAGGGGCACAATGAGCAGTTCTTC
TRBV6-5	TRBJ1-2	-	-	CASSYSGLNYGYTF	TGTGCCAGCAGTTACTCAGGACTAAACTATGGCTACACCTTC
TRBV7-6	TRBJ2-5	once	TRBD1	CASSRVTGNSQETQYF	TGTGCCAGCAGCAGAGTGACAGGGAATTCTCAAGAGACCCAGTACTTC
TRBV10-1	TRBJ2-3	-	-	CASSEAVDTQYF	TGCGCCAGCAGTGAGGCGGTTGATACGCAGTATTTT
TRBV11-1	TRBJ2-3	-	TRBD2	CASGGGGKDTQYF	TGTGCCAGCGGAGGCGGGGGGAAAGATACGCAGTATTTT
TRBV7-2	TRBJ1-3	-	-	CASSLSFQGRGNTIYF	TGTGCCAGCAGCTTATCGTTTCAGGGGCGCGGAAACACCATATATTTT
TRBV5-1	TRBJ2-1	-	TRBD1	CASSLDRAGTYNEQFF	TGCGCCAGCAGCCTGGACAGGGCGGGCACCTACAATGAGCAGTTCTTC
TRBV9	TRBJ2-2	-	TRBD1	CASSIGQGRTGELFF	TGTGCCAGCAGCATAGGACAGGGCCGAACCGGGGAGCTGTTTTTT